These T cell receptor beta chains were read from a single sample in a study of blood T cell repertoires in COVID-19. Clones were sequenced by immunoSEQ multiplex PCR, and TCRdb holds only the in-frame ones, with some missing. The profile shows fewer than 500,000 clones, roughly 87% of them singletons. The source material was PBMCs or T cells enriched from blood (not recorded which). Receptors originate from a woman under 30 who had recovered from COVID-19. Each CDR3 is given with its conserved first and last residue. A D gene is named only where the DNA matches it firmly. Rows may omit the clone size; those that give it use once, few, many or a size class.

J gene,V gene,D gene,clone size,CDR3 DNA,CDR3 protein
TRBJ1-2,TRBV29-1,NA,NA,TGCAGCGTTGGGGGAAGCCAGGGCTCCGGCTACACCTTC,CSVGGSQGSGYTF
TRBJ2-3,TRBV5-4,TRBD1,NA,TGTGCCAGCAGCTCCAAAGGACAGGGAGTGTCAGATACGCAGTATTTT,CASSSKGQGVSDTQYF
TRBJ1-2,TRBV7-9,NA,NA,TGTGCCAGCAGCGCCCGAATGCCCATACAGCTTGGTGGCTACACCTTC,CASSARMPIQLGGYTF
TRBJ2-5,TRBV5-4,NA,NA,TGTGCCAGCAGCTCCGCAGGTGCTCAAGAGACCCAGTACTTC,CASSSAGAQETQYF
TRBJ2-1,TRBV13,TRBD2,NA,TGTGCCAGCAGCTTAAACCTAGCGGGGGGTGAGGAGCAGTTCTTC,CASSLNLAGGEEQFF
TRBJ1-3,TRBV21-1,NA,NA,TGTGCCAGCAGCAAAGAAGTCCCGCGAGGGGGTCGCTCTGGAAACACCATATATTTT,CASSKEVPRGGRSGNTIYF
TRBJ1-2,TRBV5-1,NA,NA,TGCGCCAGCAGCTTGTTAGCCCCCCCCGGCTACACCTTC,CASSLLAPPGYTF
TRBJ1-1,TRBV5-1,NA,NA,TGCGCCAGCAGTGGCGGGGACACTGAAGCTTTCTTT,CASSGGDTEAFF
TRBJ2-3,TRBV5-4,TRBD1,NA,TGTGCCAGCAGCTTAGGGACAGGGTTAGATACGCAGTATTTT,CASSLGTGLDTQYF
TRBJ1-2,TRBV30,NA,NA,TGTGCCTGGAGGGGTTTGGGGACATCTTATGGCTACACCTTC,CAWRGLGTSYGYTF
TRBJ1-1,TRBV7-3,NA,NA,TGTGCCAGCAGCTTTAATGGGGGCTTGGGAAGAAATACTGAAGCTTTCTTT,CASSFNGGLGRNTEAFF
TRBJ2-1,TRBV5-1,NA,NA,TGCGCCAGCAGCCCTACCATGAGCTCCTACAATGAGCAGTTCTTC,CASSPTMSSYNEQFF
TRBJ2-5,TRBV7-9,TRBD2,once,TGTGCCAGCAGCCCCCGTAGTAGCGGGGGAGAGACCCAGTACTTC,CASSPRSSGGETQYF
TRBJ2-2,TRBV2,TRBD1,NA,TGTGCCAGCAGTCACGACAGGGAAACCGGGGAGCTGTTTTTT,CASSHDRETGELFF
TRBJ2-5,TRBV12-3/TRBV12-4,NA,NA,TGTGCCACTGGGAGGGGGAGGAGGGAGACCCAGTACTTC,CATGRGRRETQYF